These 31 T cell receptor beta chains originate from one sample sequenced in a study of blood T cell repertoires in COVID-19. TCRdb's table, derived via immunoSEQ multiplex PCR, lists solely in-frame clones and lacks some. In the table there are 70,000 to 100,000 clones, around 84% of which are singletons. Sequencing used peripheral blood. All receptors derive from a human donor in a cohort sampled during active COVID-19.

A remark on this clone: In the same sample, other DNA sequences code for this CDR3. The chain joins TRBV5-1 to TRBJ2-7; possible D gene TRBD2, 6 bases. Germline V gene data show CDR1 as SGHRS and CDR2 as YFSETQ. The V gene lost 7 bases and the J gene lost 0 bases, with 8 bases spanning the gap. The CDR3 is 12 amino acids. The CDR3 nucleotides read TGCGCCAGCTCGCGGGACTCCTACGAGCAGTACTTC. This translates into CASSRDSYEQYF.

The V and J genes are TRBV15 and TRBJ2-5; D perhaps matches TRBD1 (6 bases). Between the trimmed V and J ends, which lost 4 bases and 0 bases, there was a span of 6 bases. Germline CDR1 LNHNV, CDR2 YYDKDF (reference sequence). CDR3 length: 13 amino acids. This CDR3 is CATSKGDQETQYF. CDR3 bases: TGTGCCACCAGCAAGGGGGACCAAGAGACCCAGTACTTC.

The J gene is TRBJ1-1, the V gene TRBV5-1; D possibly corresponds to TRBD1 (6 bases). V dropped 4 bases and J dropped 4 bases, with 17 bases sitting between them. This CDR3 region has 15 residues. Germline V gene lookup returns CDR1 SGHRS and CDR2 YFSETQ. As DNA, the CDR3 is TGCGCCAGCAGCCTCTTAGAACAGGGTTCCACTGAAGCTTTCTTT. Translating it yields CASSLLEQGSTEAFF.

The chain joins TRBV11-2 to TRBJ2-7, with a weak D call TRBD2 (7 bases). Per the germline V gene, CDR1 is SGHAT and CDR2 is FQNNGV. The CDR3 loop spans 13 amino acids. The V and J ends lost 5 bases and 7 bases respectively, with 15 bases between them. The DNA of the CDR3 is TGTGCCAGCAGCACCACGGGGGGCTGGGAGCAGTACTTC. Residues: CASSTTGGWEQYF.

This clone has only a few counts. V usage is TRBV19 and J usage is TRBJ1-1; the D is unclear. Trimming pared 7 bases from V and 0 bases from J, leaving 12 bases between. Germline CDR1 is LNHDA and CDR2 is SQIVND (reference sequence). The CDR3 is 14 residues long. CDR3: CASNSGLLNTEAFF. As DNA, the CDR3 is TGTGCCAGTAACAGTGGGCTACTGAACACTGAAGCTTTCTTT.

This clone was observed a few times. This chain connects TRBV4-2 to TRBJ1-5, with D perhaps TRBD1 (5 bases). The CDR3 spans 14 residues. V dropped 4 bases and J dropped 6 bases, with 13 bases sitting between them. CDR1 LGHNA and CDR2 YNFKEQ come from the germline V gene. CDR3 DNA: TGTGCCAGCAGCCCTCGCCAGGGCAGTCAGCCCCAGCATTTT. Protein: CASSPRQGSQPQHF.

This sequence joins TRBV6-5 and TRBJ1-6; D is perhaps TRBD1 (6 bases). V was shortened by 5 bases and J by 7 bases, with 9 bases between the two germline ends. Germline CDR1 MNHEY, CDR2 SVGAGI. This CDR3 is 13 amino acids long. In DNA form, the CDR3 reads TGTGCCAGCAGTACTACAGGGAATTCACCCCTCCACTTT. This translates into CASSTTGNSPLHF.

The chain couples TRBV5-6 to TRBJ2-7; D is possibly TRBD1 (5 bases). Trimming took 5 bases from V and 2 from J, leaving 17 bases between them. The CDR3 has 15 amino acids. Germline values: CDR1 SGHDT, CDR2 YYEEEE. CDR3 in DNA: TGTGCCAGCAGGCAAAAACAGGTATTCCCCTACGAGCAGTACTTC. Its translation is CASRQKQVFPYEQYF.

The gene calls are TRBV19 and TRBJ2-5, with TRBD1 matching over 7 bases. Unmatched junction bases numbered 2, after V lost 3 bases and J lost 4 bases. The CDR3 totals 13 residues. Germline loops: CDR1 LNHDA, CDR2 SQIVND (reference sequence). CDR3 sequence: CASSMNRGETQYF. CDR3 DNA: TGTGCCAGTAGTATGAACAGGGGAGAGACCCAGTACTTC.

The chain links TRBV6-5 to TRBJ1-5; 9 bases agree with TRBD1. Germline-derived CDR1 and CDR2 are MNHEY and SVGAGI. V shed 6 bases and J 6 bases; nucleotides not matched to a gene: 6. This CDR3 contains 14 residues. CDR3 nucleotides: TGTGCCAGCAGATCCCGGGACAGGGTTCAGCCCCAGCATTTT. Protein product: CASRSRDRVQPQHF.

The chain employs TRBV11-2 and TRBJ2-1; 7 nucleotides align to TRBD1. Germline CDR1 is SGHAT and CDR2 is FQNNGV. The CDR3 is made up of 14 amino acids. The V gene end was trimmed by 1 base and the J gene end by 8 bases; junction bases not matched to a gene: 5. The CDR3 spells CASSLGQDRDEQFF. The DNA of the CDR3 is TGTGCCAGCAGCTTAGGGCAAGACAGGGATGAGCAGTTCTTC.

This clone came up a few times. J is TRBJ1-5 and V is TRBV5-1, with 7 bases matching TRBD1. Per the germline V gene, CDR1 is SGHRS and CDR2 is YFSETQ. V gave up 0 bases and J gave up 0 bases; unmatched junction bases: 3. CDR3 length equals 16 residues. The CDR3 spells CASSLGTGLSNQPQHF. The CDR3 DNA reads TGCGCCAGCAGCTTGGGGACAGGCCTTAGCAATCAGCCCCAGCATTTT.

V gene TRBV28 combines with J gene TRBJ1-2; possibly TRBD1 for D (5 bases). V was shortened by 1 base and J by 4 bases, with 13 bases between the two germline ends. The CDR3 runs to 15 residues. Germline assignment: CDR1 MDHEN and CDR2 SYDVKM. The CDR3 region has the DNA TGTGCCAGCAGTTTATTCAGGAGGGGAGCCTATGGCTACACCTTC. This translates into CASSLFRRGAYGYTF.

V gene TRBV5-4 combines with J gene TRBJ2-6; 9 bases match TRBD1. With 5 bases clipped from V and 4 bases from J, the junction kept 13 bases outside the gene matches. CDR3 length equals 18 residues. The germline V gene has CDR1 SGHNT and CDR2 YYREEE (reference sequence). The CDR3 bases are TGTGCCAGCAGTTCATTTCCCGGGACAGGGTACGGGGCCAACGTCCTGACTTTC. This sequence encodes CASSSFPGTGYGANVLTF.

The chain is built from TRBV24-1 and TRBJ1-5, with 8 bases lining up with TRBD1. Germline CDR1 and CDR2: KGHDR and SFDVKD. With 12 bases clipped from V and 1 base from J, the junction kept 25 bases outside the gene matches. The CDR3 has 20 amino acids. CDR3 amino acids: CAPKTLNGQGTWASNQPQHF. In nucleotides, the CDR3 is TGTGCCCCTAAAACACTTAATGGACAGGGAACTTGGGCGAGCAATCAGCCCCAGCATTTT.

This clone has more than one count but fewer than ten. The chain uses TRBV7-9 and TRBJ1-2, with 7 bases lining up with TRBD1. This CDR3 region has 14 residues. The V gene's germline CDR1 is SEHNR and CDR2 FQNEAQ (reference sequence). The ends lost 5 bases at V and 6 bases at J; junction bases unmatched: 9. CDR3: CASSPRDRLDGYTF. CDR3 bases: TGTGCCAGCAGCCCCCGGGACAGACTAGATGGCTACACCTTC.

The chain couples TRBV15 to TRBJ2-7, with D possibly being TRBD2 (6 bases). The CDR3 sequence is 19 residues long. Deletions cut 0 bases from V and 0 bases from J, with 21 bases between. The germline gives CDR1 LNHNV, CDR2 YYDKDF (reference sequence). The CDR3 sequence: CATSRDGGRLREISYEQYF. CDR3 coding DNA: TGTGCCACCAGCAGAGATGGGGGGAGGCTCCGCGAGATCTCCTACGAGCAGTACTTC. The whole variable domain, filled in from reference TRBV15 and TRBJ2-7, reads DAMVIQNPRYQVTQFGKPVTLSCSQTLNHNVMYWYQQKSSQAPKLLFHYYDKDFNNEADTPDNFQSRRPNTSFCFLDIRSPGLGDTAMYLCATSRDGGRLREISYEQYFGPGTRLTVT.

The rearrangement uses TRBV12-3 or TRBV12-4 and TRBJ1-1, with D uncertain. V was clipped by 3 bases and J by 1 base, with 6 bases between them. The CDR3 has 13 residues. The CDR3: CASSFRQNTEAFF. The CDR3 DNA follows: TGTGCCAGCAGTTTCAGGCAGAACACTGAAGCTTTCTTT.

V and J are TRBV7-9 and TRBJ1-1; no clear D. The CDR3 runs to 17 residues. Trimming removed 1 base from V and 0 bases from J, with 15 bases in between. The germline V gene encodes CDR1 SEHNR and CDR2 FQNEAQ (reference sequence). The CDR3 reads CASSLERTAPMNTEAFF. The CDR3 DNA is TGTGCCAGCAGCTTAGAACGGACTGCTCCTATGAACACTGAAGCTTTCTTT.

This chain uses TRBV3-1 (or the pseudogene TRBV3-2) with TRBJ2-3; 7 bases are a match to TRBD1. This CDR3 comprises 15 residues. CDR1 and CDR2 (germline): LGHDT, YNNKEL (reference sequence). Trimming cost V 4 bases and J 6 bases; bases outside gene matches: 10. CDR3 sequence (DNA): TGTGCCAGCAGCCTCGGACAGGCTTCGGGGGATACGCAGTATTTT. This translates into CASSLGQASGDTQYF.

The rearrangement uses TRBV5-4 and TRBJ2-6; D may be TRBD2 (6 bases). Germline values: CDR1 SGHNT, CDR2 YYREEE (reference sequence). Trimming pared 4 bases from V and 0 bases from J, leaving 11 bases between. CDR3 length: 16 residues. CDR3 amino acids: CASSAGLFSGANVLTF. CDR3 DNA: TGTGCCAGCAGCGCGGGACTGTTCTCTGGGGCCAACGTCCTGACTTTC.

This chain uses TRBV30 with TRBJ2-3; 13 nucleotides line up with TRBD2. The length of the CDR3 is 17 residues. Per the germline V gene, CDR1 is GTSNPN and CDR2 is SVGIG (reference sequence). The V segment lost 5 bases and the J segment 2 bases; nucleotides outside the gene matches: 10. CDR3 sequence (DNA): TGTGCCTGGGCTCCGGGACTAGCGGGGTCCACCACAGATACGCAGTATTTT. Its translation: CAWAPGLAGSTTDTQYF.

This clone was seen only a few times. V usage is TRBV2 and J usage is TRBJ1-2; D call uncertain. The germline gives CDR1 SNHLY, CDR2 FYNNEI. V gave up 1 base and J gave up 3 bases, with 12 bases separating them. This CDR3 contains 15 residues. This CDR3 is CASSEGEVVHYGYTF. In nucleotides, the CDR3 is TGTGCCAGCAGTGAAGGGGAGGTCGTGCACTATGGCTACACCTTC.

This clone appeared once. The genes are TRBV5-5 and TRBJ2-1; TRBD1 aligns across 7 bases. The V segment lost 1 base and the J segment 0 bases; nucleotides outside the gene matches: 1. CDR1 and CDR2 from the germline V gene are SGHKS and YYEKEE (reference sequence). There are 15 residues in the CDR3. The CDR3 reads CASSLTGASYNEQFF. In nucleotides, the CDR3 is TGTGCCAGCAGCTTGACAGGGGCCTCCTACAATGAGCAGTTCTTC.

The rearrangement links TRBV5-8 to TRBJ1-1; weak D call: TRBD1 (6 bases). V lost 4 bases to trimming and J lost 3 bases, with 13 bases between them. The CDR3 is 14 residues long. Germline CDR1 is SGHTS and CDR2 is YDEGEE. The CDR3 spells CASSPGHRDTEAFF. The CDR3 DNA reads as TGTGCCAGCAGCCCGGGACACCGGGACACTGAAGCTTTCTTT.

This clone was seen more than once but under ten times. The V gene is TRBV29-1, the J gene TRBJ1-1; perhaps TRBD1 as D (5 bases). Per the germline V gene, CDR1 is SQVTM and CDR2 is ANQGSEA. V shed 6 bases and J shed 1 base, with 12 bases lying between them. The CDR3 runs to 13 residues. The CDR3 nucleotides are TGCAGCGTCCGCAGGGAGGCGAACACTGAAGCTTTCTTT. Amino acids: CSVRREANTEAFF. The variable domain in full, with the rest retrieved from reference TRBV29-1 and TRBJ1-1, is SAVISQKPSRDICQRGTSLTIQCQVDSQVTMMFWYRQQPGQSLTLIATANQGSEATYESGFVIDKFPISRPNLTFSTLTVSNMSPEDSSIYLCSVRREANTEAFFGQGTRLTVV.

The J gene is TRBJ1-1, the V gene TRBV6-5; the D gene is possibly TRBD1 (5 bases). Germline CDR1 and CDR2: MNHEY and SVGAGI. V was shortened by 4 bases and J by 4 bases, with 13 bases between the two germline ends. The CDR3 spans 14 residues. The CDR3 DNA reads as TGTGCCAGCAGTTCAACCCTGGGGGGCACTGAAGCTTTCTTT. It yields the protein CASSSTLGGTEAFF.

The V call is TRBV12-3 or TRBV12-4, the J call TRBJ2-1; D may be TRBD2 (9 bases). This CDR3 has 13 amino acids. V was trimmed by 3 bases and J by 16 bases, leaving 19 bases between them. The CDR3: CASSLAASGTGFF. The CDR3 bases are TGTGCCAGCAGTTTGGCGGCTAGCGGGACAGGATTCTTC.

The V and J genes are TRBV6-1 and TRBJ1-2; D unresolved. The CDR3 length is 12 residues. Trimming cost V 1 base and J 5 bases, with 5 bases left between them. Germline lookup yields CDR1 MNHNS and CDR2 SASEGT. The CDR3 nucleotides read TGTGCCAGCAGTGAAGGGCTTTATGGCTACACCTTC. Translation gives CASSEGLYGYTF.

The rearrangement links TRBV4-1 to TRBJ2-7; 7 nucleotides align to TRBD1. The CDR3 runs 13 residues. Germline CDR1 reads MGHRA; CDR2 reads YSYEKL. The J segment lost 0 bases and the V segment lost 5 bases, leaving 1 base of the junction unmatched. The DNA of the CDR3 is TGCGCCAGCAGCGGACAGGTCTCCTACGAGCAGTACTTC. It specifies CASSGQVSYEQYF.

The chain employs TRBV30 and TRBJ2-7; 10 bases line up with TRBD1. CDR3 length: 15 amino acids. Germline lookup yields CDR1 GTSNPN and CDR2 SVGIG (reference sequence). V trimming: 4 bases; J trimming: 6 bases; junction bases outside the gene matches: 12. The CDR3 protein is CAWNPRTGGKGEQYF. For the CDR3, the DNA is TGTGCCTGGAACCCCCGGACAGGGGGAAAGGGCGAGCAGTACTTC.